These 23 T cell receptor beta chains came from one sample sequenced in a study of blood T cell repertoires in COVID-19. Sequenced by immunoSEQ multiplex PCR; TCRdb stores in-frame clones only, minus some. The sample has approximately 360,000 clones, around 86% seen once. Input material: PBMCs or T cells enriched from blood (not recorded which). Receptor source: a woman between 45 and 65 years old who had recovered from COVID-19.

The rearrangement uses TRBV19 and TRBJ2-5, with D perhaps TRBD1 (5 bases). Between the trimmed V and J ends, which lost 6 bases and 7 bases, there was a span of 12 bases. The CDR3 runs to 12 residues. Germline loops: CDR1 LNHDA, CDR2 SQIVND (reference sequence). The CDR3 reads CASRSGSGTQYF. CDR3 in DNA: TGTGCCAGTAGATCAGGGTCTGGGACCCAGTACTTC.

The gene calls are TRBV5-8 and TRBJ1-1; no clear D. CDR1 is SGHTS and CDR2 is YDEGEE in the germline V gene. The V gene lost 3 bases and the J gene lost 7 bases, with 16 bases spanning the gap. The CDR3 consists of 14 residues. The CDR3 nucleotides are TGTGCCAGCAGCTCCCCCCCGATGGGGAGTGAAGCTTTCTTT. Encoded protein: CASSSPPMGSEAFF.

This clone was counted only a few times. The chain has TRBV19 and TRBJ1-2; maybe TRBD1 (5 bases). V dropped 5 bases and J dropped 5 bases, with 12 bases sitting between them. The CDR3 length is 13 residues. Germline V gene sequence: CDR1 LNHDA, CDR2 SQIVND (reference sequence). The CDR3 bases are TGTGCCAGTAGTGACAGCATTCGTTATGGCTACACCTTC. This encodes CASSDSIRYGYTF.

V and J are TRBV18 and TRBJ1-5; TRBD1 matches at 9 bases. Germline values: CDR1 KGHSH, CDR2 LQKENI. J was trimmed by 1 base and V by 1 base; bases with no gene match: 2. CDR3 size: 16 residues. The CDR3 sequence: CASSPLGTGSNQPQHF. The CDR3 bases are TGTGCCAGCTCACCACTCGGGACAGGGAGCAATCAGCCCCAGCATTTT.

The genes are TRBV3-1 (or the pseudogene TRBV3-2) and TRBJ1-2, with TRBD1 as a possible D gene (5 bases). The CDR3 is 14 residues long. Trimming removed 3 bases from V and 2 bases from J, with 10 bases in between. Germline V lookup: CDR1 LGHDT, CDR2 YNNKEL (reference sequence). The CDR3 here is CASSQETVNYGYTF. CDR3 DNA: TGTGCCAGCAGCCAGGAGACAGTAAACTATGGCTACACCTTC.

The CDR3, as DNA: TGTGCCAGCAGGCCGGGGACAGGGGCCATATCACCCCTCCACTTT. Translating gives CASRPGTGAISPLHF. The V call is TRBV27, the J call TRBJ1-6, with TRBD1 identical over 10 bases. CDR1 MNHEY and CDR2 SMNVEV come from the germline V gene (reference sequence). V was pared by 6 bases and J by 10 bases, with 9 bases of the junction left unmatched. This CDR3 region has 15 residues.

This clone has just one count. This CDR3 is CASSWLAGEYNEQFF. The CDR3 nucleotides are TGCGCCAGCAGCTGGCTAGCGGGAGAGTACAATGAGCAGTTCTTC. The rearrangement joins TRBV5-1 to TRBJ2-1; 10 nucleotides align to TRBD2. The germline CDR1 and CDR2 sequences are SGHRS and YFSETQ. The CDR3 sequence is 15 residues long. V gave up 3 bases and J gave up 4 bases; unmatched junction bases: 4.

The chain has TRBV6-4 and TRBJ1-2, with no clear D. CDR3 length equals 13 residues. Germline V gene lookup returns CDR1 MRHNA and CDR2 SNTAGT. Trimming pared 2 bases from V and 3 bases from J, leaving 7 bases between. CDR3 amino acids: CASSDPPDYGYTF. CDR3 nucleotides: TGTGCCAGCAGTGACCCCCCGGACTATGGCTACACCTTC.

The rearrangement uses TRBV12-3 or TRBV12-4 and TRBJ1-2; D is undetermined. CDR3 size: 13 residues. V was trimmed by 4 bases and J by 8 bases, leaving 14 bases between them. The CDR3 DNA is TGTGCCAGCAGTTCTAACGGCTTACAGGGCTACACCTTC. This encodes CASSSNGLQGYTF.

In its sample, this clone was seen once. The chain joins TRBV7-3 to TRBJ1-5; D is undetermined. V dropped 4 bases and J dropped 5 bases, with 9 bases sitting between them. The CDR3 length is 13 residues. Germline CDR1 and CDR2: SGHTA and FQGTGA. In nucleotides, the CDR3 is TGTGCCAGCAGCTATTTTCGGGATCAGCCCCAGCATTTT. It specifies CASSYFRDQPQHF.

In this sample, this clone turned up a few times. The CDR3 loop reads CASSADWRQPQHF. CDR3 nucleotide sequence: TGTGCCAGTAGCGCAGACTGGAGACAGCCCCAGCATTTT. The V and J genes are TRBV19 and TRBJ1-5; D uncertain. Germline V gene data show CDR1 as LNHDA and CDR2 as SQIVND (reference sequence). The CDR3 loop spans 13 amino acids. Trimming removed 6 bases at V and 7 bases at J, with 13 bases between.

This clone came up once. The gene calls are TRBV6-1 and TRBJ2-5; 8 bases line up with TRBD1. CDR1 and CDR2 from the germline V gene are MNHNS and SASEGT. This CDR3 region has 14 residues. Trimming took 2 bases from V and 5 from J; bases not matched to a gene: 4. The CDR3 reads CASSEQGAGETQYF. CDR3 nucleotide sequence: TGTGCCAGCAGTGAACAGGGGGCAGGGGAGACCCAGTACTTC.

For the CDR3, the DNA is TGTGCCAGCAGCTTAGCGACAGGGGCCCGGACTCGGGGGCCCCAGCATTTT. It translates to CASSLATGARTRGPQHF. This chain uses TRBV7-2 with TRBJ1-5; 8 nucleotides match TRBD1. The CDR3 has 17 residues. Trimming at V came to 0 bases and at J to 9 bases, leaving 13 bases not matched to a gene. Per the germline V gene, CDR1 is SGHTA and CDR2 is FQGNSA. The full variable domain, with the rest looked up from reference TRBV7-2 and TRBJ1-5, is GAGVSQSPSNKVTEKGKDVELRCDPISGHTALYWYRQSLGQGLEFLIYFQGNSAPDKSGLPSDRFSAERTGGSVSTLTIQRTQQEDSAVYLCASSLATGARTRGPQHFGDGTRLSIL.

V is TRBV3-1 (or the pseudogene TRBV3-2) and J is TRBJ1-2, with D unresolved. The CDR3 loop spans 14 amino acids. The germline V and J ends were trimmed by 0 bases and 5 bases, with 10 bases remaining between them. Germline CDR1 LGHDT, CDR2 YNNKEL (reference sequence). CDR3 residues: CASSQDSGRYGYTF. DNA for the CDR3: TGTGCCAGCAGCCAAGATTCAGGCCGATATGGCTACACCTTC.

The rearrangement links TRBV7-9 to TRBJ1-2; possible D gene TRBD1, 6 bases. Germline V gene lookup returns CDR1 SEHNR and CDR2 FQNEAQ (reference sequence). The CDR3 contains 15 residues. Trimming removed 3 bases from V and 4 bases from J, with 15 bases in between. The CDR3: CASSFGTGKSYGYTF. DNA for the CDR3: TGTGCCAGCAGCTTTGGTACAGGGAAGAGCTATGGCTACACCTTC.

In its sample, this clone was seen once. This chain connects TRBV4-3 to TRBJ2-3; 7 bases line up with TRBD2. Per germline, CDR1 LGHNA and CDR2 YSLEER. With 0 bases clipped from V and 3 bases from J, the junction kept 6 bases outside the gene matches. The CDR3 covers 16 residues. CDR3 nucleotide sequence: TGCGCCAGCAGCCAAGAGGTACCGGGAGGAACAGATACGCAGTATTTT. Encoded protein: CASSQEVPGGTDTQYF.

The chain uses TRBV19 and TRBJ2-7, with D perhaps TRBD1 (5 bases). Trimming took 1 base from V and 3 from J, leaving 10 bases between them. CDR1 and CDR2 (germline): LNHDA, SQIVND (reference sequence). The CDR3 has 14 amino acids. The chain's CDR3 is CASSIGQGNYEQYF. CDR3 DNA sequence: TGTGCCAGTAGTATAGGCCAGGGAAACTACGAGCAGTACTTC.

This chain joins TRBV10-3 and TRBJ2-1, with a possible D match to TRBD2 (5 bases). This CDR3 is built from 18 residues. From germline, CDR1 is ENHRY and CDR2 SYGVKD. Trimming took off 3 bases at V and 4 bases at J, with 22 bases between the two ends. The CDR3 DNA is TGTGCCATCAGTGATCTTGCGGGTCCCACTACGGGATACAATGAGCAGTTCTTC. Translation: CAISDLAGPTTGYNEQFF.

The rearrangement joins TRBV2 to TRBJ1-2; D unresolved. Germline loops: CDR1 SNHLY, CDR2 FYNNEI. The V end lost 2 bases, the J end lost 8 bases, and 15 bases lay between the germline ends. CDR3 length: 14 amino acids. The DNA for the CDR3 is TGTGCCAGCAGTGAACGGGAGTGGCATGAGGGCTACACCTTC. Protein sequence: CASSEREWHEGYTF.

The genes are TRBV4-2 and TRBJ2-3, with TRBD2 matching 11 bases. The CDR3 extends over 16 amino acids. Germline V CDR1 and CDR2: LGHNA, YNFKEQ. V dropped 0 bases and J dropped 2; count of bases not matched to a gene: 1. CDR3 nucleotides: TGTGCCAGCAGCCAAGAACTAGCGGGAGACACAGATACGCAGTATTTT. Its protein is CASSQELAGDTDTQYF.

The J gene is TRBJ2-1, the V gene TRBV28; tentatively, D is TRBD2 (7 bases). This CDR3 has 15 amino acids. CDR1 MDHEN and CDR2 SYDVKM come from the germline V gene. V lost 7 bases and J 5 bases, leaving 18 bases between the germline ends. Here the CDR3 reads CASTLGGGVHNEQFF. CDR3 sequence (DNA): TGTGCCAGCACCCTAGGGGGGGGCGTGCACAATGAGCAGTTCTTC.

J is TRBJ1-2 and V is TRBV5-4; TRBD1 aligns across 7 bases. Germline CDR1 is SGHNT and CDR2 is YYREEE (reference sequence). The ends lost 4 bases at V and 8 bases at J; junction bases unmatched: 8. The CDR3 extends over 13 amino acids. In nucleotides, the CDR3 is TGTGCCAGCAGCCCTCCCGGGACAGCCGGCTACACCTTC. The encoded protein is CASSPPGTAGYTF.

The J gene is TRBJ1-3, the V gene TRBV4-2; D not certain. The V end lost 0 bases, the J end lost 8 bases, and 11 bases lay between the germline ends. Germline CDR1 reads LGHNA; CDR2 reads YNFKEQ. CDR3 size: 14 residues. The CDR3 region is CASSQDRTGDTIYF. CDR3 DNA: TGTGCCAGCAGCCAAGATCGCACGGGAGACACCATATATTTT.